Presented here are 17 T cell receptor beta chains from one specimen sequenced in a study of T cells in Graves' hyperthyroidism and ophthalmopathy. RNA transcripts served as the template for amplifying TCR beta CDR3 regions. HTBI primers were employed in a first-round RT-PCR of the TCR CDR3. TCRdb analysed the multiplex PCR reads with MiXCR anew, one entry per CDR3 protein. Among over 400,000 distinct CDR3 sequences listed, about 15% were seen once. Sequencing used blood. These receptors were obtained from a man between 18 and 35 years old with Graves' ophthalmopathy.

This clonotype was observed many times. The gene calls are TRBV20-1 and TRBJ2-3; D is undetermined. The CDR3 extends over 14 amino acids. Germline V gene data show CDR1 as DFQATT and CDR2 as SNEGSKA (reference sequence). Trimming shortened V by 0 bases and J by 1 base, and 8 bases separated the two germline ends. DNA of the CDR3: TGCAGTGCTAGAGATAACCGTGGCACAGATACGCAGTATTTT. Its protein product is CSARDNRGTDTQYF.

This clonotype was seen repeatedly, ten times or more. The chain couples TRBV30 to TRBJ2-6; possibly TRBD1 or TRBD2 for D (6 bases each). The CDR3 has 15 residues. Germline lookup yields CDR1 GTSNPN and CDR2 SVGIG (reference sequence). Between the trimmed V and J ends, which lost 5 bases and 2 bases, there was a span of 13 bases. The CDR3 reads CAWENREAGANVLTF. CDR3 DNA: TGTGCCTGGGAAAACAGGGAGGCTGGGGCCAACGTCCTGACTTTC.

This chain connects TRBV6-2 or TRBV6-3 to TRBJ2-2, with TRBD2 matching 13 bases. With 2 bases clipped from V and 8 bases from J, the junction kept 5 bases outside the gene matches. This CDR3 is built from 16 residues. Germline CDR1 reads MNHEY; CDR2 reads SVGEGT. Written as DNA, the CDR3 is TGTGCCAGCAGTTACGGGACTAGCGGGATATTGGGGGAGCTGTTTTTT. Its protein product is CASSYGTSGILGELFF.

This clonotype was detected only a few times. The gene calls are TRBV6-1 and TRBJ2-6, with no clear D. This CDR3 spans 16 amino acids. V shed 6 bases and J shed 4 bases, with 16 bases lying between them. Germline lookup yields CDR1 MNHNS and CDR2 SASEGT. The CDR3 protein is CASSPLRAGGANVLTF. Here the CDR3 DNA reads TGTGCCAGCAGCCCCTTACGTGCCGGAGGGGCCAACGTCCTGACTTTC.

In its sample, this clonotype was seen many times. This chain joins TRBV2 and TRBJ2-5; the match to TRBD1 covers 8 bases. V lost 10 bases and J lost 2; bases outside the gene matches: 3. Germline lookup yields CDR1 SNHLY and CDR2 FYNNEI. The CDR3 extends over 12 amino acids. The CDR3 sequence: CANRGLQETQYF. In nucleotides, the CDR3 is TGTGCCAACAGGGGGTTGCAAGAGACCCAGTACTTC.

This clonotype turned up a few times. The V and J genes are TRBV10-3 and TRBJ1-6; D is undetermined. The V end was cut by 0 bases, the J end by 5 bases, with 20 bases between. Germline-derived CDR1 and CDR2 are ENHRY and SYGVKD. The CDR3 contains 19 residues. CDR3 sequence: CAISESRLMWGGNNSPLHF. CDR3 bases: TGTGCCATCAGTGAGTCGCGTCTTATGTGGGGAGGCAATAATTCACCCCTCCACTTT.

This clonotype was counted many times. V gene TRBV13 combines with J gene TRBJ2-7; 9 positions agree with TRBD1. Germline loops: CDR1 PRHDT, CDR2 FYEKMQ (reference sequence). Trimming at V came to 5 bases and at J to 0 bases, leaving 5 bases not matched to a gene. CDR3 length: 15 residues. The CDR3 bases are TGTGCCAGCAGCATCCGGGACAGGGCCTCCTACGAGCAGTACTTC. This gives the protein CASSIRDRASYEQYF.

This clonotype was found a few times. The rearrangement uses TRBV20-1 and TRBJ2-6; D gene ambiguous. The germline gives CDR1 DFQATT, CDR2 SNEGSKA (reference sequence). Trimming left V 3 bases short and J 0 bases short, with 27 bases between. The CDR3 is 21 residues long. The CDR3 region is CSARVPLGSQSSASGANVLTF. As DNA, the CDR3 is TGCAGTGCTAGGGTCCCCCTTGGTAGCCAGAGCTCTGCCTCTGGGGCCAACGTCCTGACTTTC.

This chain joins TRBV7-3 and TRBJ2-1; D not certain. The CDR3 has 15 residues. The germline V gene has CDR1 SGHTA and CDR2 FQGTGA. Trimming removed 4 bases at V and 7 bases at J, with 17 bases between. The CDR3 loop is CASSYGVASRNEQFF. The CDR3 DNA reads TGTGCCAGCAGCTATGGGGTGGCTAGTAGGAATGAGCAGTTCTTC.

This clonotype was observed a few times. A much larger clone differs from this one at a single base, so this may be a read error. The chain recombines TRBV7-9 with TRBJ2-1; TRBD2 might be the D (7 bases). The CDR3 covers 14 residues. Trimming removed 6 bases at V and 10 bases at J, with 19 bases between. The germline V gene encodes CDR1 SEHNR and CDR2 FQNEAQ (reference sequence). The CDR3 DNA reads as TGTGCCAGCAGTTACTCCGGGGGGCCAGTCGAGCAGTTCTTC. Its protein product is CASSYSGGPVEQFF.

This clonotype was seen many times. This sequence joins TRBV7-9 and TRBJ2-1; TRBD2 is a possible D gene (5 bases). The CDR3 runs 15 residues. Germline CDR1 SEHNR, CDR2 FQNEAQ (reference sequence). The ends were cut back, 8 bases at V and 0 bases at J, with 14 bases in the middle. The DNA of the CDR3 is TGTGCCAGCGCTAGATGGGAGAGCTCCTACAATGAGCAGTTCTTC. This encodes CASARWESSYNEQFF.

In its sample, this clonotype was seen many times. This sequence joins TRBV5-1 and TRBJ1-1; maybe TRBD1 (5 bases). The germline CDR1 and CDR2 sequences are SGHRS and YFSETQ. Trimming pared 4 bases from V and 4 bases from J, leaving 11 bases between. This CDR3 has 13 amino acids. The CDR3 region has the DNA TGCGCCAGCAGCGTGAGGGGCGGCACTGAAGCTTTCTTT. It encodes CASSVRGGTEAFF.

This clonotype showed up just a few times. This chain uses TRBV27 with TRBJ2-2; a possible D gene is TRBD2 (5 bases). Germline CDR1 is MNHEY and CDR2 is SMNVEV (reference sequence). The CDR3 length is 17 residues. V shed 1 base and J shed 1 base, with 13 bases lying between them. CDR3 amino acids: CASSLYYPGRNTGELFF. CDR3 sequence (DNA): TGTGCCAGCAGTTTATATTACCCGGGAAGGAACACCGGGGAGCTGTTTTTT.

The CDR3 bases are TGTGCCAGCAGTGTTGTTCTAGCGGCCTACTCTGGGGCCAACGTCCTGACTTTC. It translates to CASSVVLAAYSGANVLTF. V usage is TRBV2 and J usage is TRBJ2-6; 7 bases are a match to TRBD2. The CDR3 spans 18 residues. Germline lookup yields CDR1 SNHLY and CDR2 FYNNEI. The ends lost 4 bases at V and 0 bases at J; junction bases unmatched: 9.

This clonotype was recorded many times. The rearrangement links TRBV27 to TRBJ1-1; TRBD1 agrees at 8 bases. Germline-derived CDR1 and CDR2 are MNHEY and SMNVEV (reference sequence). This CDR3 is built from 13 residues. V lost 6 bases and J lost 4; bases outside the gene matches: 4. This CDR3 reads CASSRGTGTEAFF. In nucleotides, the CDR3 is TGTGCCAGCAGCCGGGGGACAGGCACTGAAGCTTTCTTT.

The sample holds many counts of this clonotype. V is TRBV11-3 and J is TRBJ2-1; TRBD2 matches 8 bases. Germline V gene data show CDR1 as SGHNT and CDR2 as YENEEA. J was trimmed by 4 bases and V by 6 bases; bases with no gene match: 8. This CDR3 spans 15 amino acids. CDR3 DNA: TGTGCCAGCAGTCCCGGGAGGGGGGGGTACAATGAGCAGTTCTTC. Translating gives CASSPGRGGYNEQFF.

This clonotype was seen only a few times. The V and J genes are TRBV18 and TRBJ2-5, with 14 bases fitting TRBD2. This CDR3 has 18 amino acids. V lost 1 base and J lost 1; bases outside the gene matches: 5. CDR1 and CDR2 from the germline V gene are KGHSH and LQKENI. CDR3 loop: CASSPLGLAGVSQETQYF. The CDR3 coding sequence is TGTGCCAGCTCACCACTGGGACTAGCGGGAGTAAGCCAAGAGACCCAGTACTTC. The variable domain in full, completed from reference TRBV18 and TRBJ2-5, reads NAGVMQNPRHLVRRRGQEARLRCSPMKGHSHVYWYRQLPEEGLKFMVYLQKENIIDESGMPKERFSAEFPKEGPSILRIQQVVRGDSAAYFCASSPLGLAGVSQETQYFGPGTRLLVL.